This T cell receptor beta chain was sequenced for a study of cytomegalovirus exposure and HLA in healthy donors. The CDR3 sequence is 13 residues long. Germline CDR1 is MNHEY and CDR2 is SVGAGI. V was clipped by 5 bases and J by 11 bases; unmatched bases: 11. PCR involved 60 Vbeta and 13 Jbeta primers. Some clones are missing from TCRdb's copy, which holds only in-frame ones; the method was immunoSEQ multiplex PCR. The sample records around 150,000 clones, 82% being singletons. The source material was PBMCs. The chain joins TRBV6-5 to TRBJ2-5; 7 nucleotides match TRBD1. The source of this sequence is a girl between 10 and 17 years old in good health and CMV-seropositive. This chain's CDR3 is CASSTRQGRKQYF. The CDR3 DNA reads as TGTGCCAGCAGTACCCGACAGGGTAGGAAGCAGTACTTC.